A selection of T cell receptor beta chains follows, all from one sample in a study of molecular identifiers for immune sequencing clone quantification. Each CDR3 protein is one row after TCRdb ran MiXCR on the PCR reads. The sample lists a few hundred thousand distinct CDR3 sequences; about 22% were seen once. Specimen: naive CD8+ T cells from blood, with Jurkat cell RNA spiked in. The receptors derive from a human donor in good health. Some libraries in this study had Jurkat cell RNA spiked in. Each CDR3 is given with its conserved first and last residue. A D gene is named only where the DNA matches it firmly. The size field is filled for only some rows; it gives once, few, many or a size class.

d_call	clone_size	j_call	v_call	cdr3_aa	cdr3_nt
.	.	TRBJ2-3	TRBV20-1	CSARVDRPVWDTQYF	TGCAGTGCTAGAGTGGACCGGCCCGTTTGGGATACGCAGTATTTT
TRBD2	.	TRBJ2-3	TRBV29-1	CGVAWTSGIDTQYF	TGCGGCGTTGCATGGACTAGCGGGATAGATACGCAGTATTTT
.	many	TRBJ1-6	TRBV14	CASSQTRAMNSPLHF	TGTGCCAGCAGCCAAACCAGGGCTATGAATTCACCCCTCCACTTT
TRBD1	many	TRBJ2-5	TRBV6-5	CASSSGTGVRETQYF	TGTGCCAGCAGTTCCGGGACAGGGGTTAGAGAGACCCAGTACTTC
TRBD2	.	TRBJ2-7	TRBV7-9	CASSHPGGYGQYF	TGTGCCAGCAGCCATCCGGGGGGTTACGGGCAGTACTTC
TRBD2	many	TRBJ2-3	TRBV5-6	CASSSTGERGRTDTQYF	TGTGCCAGCAGCTCCACAGGAGAGCGGGGGCGCACAGATACGCAGTATTTT
.	few	TRBJ2-7	TRBV28	CASSFKGADRQYF	TGTGCCAGCAGTTTCAAAGGGGCGGATCGGCAGTACTTC
TRBD1	few	TRBJ2-7	TRBV30	CAWSGQGGDYEQYF	TGTGCCTGGAGCGGACAGGGGGGAGACTACGAGCAGTACTTC
.	many	TRBJ1-5	TRBV28	CASSQRSSNQPQHF	TGTGCCAGCAGCCAACGAAGTAGCAATCAGCCCCAGCATTTT
TRBD2	few	TRBJ2-3	TRBV10-2	CASSESNREGTDTQYF	TGCGCCAGCAGTGAGTCGAACCGGGAGGGCACAGATACGCAGTATTTT
.	.	TRBJ2-5	TRBV25-1	CASRRTGLLYQETQYF	TGTGCCAGCCGTCGCACGGGACTCTTGTACCAAGAGACCCAGTACTTC
.	many	TRBJ2-7	TRBV4-1	CASSQRQGGSYEQYF	TGCGCCAGCAGCCAGAGACAGGGAGGCTCCTACGAGCAGTACTTC
TRBD2	.	TRBJ2-5	TRBV11-2	CASSLMAGAFQETQYF	TGTGCCAGCAGCTTAATGGCGGGAGCATTCCAAGAGACCCAGTACTTC
.	few	TRBJ2-1	TRBV20-1	CSAPVPLGTARVYNEQFF	TGCAGTGCCCCGGTGCCACTGGGGACCGCCCGGGTCTACAATGAGCAGTTCTTC
.	few	TRBJ2-2	TRBV4-2	CASSQDQAGVTGELFF	TGTGCCAGCAGCCAAGATCAGGCAGGGGTCACCGGGGAGCTGTTTTTT
TRBD2	.	TRBJ2-7	TRBV20-1	CSARVPAGTYEQYF	TGCAGTGCTAGAGTTCCAGCGGGGACCTACGAGCAGTACTTC
.	.	TRBJ1-1	TRBV18	CASSLRGDFGNTEAFF	TGTGCCAGCTCCCTCAGAGGCGATTTCGGGAACACTGAAGCTTTCTTT
.	many	TRBJ2-3	TRBV5-4	CASSLLGGYADTQYF	TGTGCCAGCAGCTTGCTGGGGGGATATGCAGATACGCAGTATTTT
.	many	TRBJ2-7	TRBV29-1	CSVELLSGGYEQYF	TGCAGCGTTGAACTACTTAGTGGGGGGTACGAGCAGTACTTC
.	few	TRBJ2-7	TRBV7-9	CASSLGAGEAYEQYF	TGTGCCAGCAGCTTAGGGGCAGGAGAAGCCTACGAGCAGTACTTC
.	.	TRBJ1-1	TRBV6-2/TRBV6-3	CASSRVTEAFF	TGTGCCAGCAGTCGGGTCACTGAAGCTTTCTTT
TRBD1	few	TRBJ2-5	TRBV20-1	CSAEDRDVLETQYF	TGCAGTGCAGAGGACAGGGATGTTTTGGAGACCCAGTACTTC
.	many	TRBJ2-2	TRBV9	CASRYTNTGELFF	TGTGCCAGCAGATACACGAACACCGGGGAGCTGTTTTTT
.	few	TRBJ2-2	TRBV29-1	CSVGGVTGELFF	TGCAGCGTAGGGGGGGTCACCGGGGAGCTGTTTTTT
.	many	TRBJ2-3	TRBV5-1	CASSLEWGAVTDTQYF	TGCGCCAGCAGCTTGGAGTGGGGGGCGGTAACAGATACGCAGTATTTT
.	.	TRBJ1-2	TRBV29-1	CSVEGGRWGPVYGYTF	TGCAGCGTTGAGGGCGGGAGGTGGGGTCCGGTCTATGGCTACACCTTC